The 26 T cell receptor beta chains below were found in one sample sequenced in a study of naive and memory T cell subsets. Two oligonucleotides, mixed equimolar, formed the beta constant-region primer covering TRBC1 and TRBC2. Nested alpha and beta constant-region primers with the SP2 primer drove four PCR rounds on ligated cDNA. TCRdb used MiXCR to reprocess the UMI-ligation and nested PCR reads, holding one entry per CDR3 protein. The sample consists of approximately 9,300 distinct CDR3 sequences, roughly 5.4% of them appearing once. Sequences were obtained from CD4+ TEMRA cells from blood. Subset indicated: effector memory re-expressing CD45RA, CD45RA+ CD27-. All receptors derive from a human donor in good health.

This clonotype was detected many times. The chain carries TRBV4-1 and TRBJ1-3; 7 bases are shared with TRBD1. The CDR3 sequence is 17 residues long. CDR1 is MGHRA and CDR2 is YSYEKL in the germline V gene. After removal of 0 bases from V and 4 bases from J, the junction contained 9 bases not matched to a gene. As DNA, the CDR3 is TGCGCCAGCAGCCAAGAGAGGAGACAGGGTAAAGGAAACACCATATATTTT. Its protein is CASSQERRQGKGNTIYF.

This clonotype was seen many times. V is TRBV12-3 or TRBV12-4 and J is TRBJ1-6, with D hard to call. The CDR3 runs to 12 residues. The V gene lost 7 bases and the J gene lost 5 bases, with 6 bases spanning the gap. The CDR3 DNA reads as TGTGCCAGCACACAGAATAATTCACCCCTCCACTTT. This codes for CASTQNNSPLHF.

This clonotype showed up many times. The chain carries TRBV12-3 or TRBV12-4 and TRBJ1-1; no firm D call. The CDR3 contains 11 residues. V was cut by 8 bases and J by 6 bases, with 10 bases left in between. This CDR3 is CASRVAAEAFF. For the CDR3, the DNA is TGTGCCAGCCGAGTTGCGGCTGAAGCTTTCTTT.

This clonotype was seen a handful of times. CDR3 loop: CASSGQGLGELFF. As DNA, the CDR3 is TGTGCCAGCAGCGGACAGGGCCTCGGGGAGCTGTTTTTT. This chain uses TRBV2 with TRBJ2-2; 8 bases agree with TRBD1. Germline V gene sequence: CDR1 SNHLY, CDR2 FYNNEI. The CDR3 loop spans 13 amino acids. The J segment lost 7 bases and the V segment lost 6 bases, leaving 4 bases of the junction unmatched.

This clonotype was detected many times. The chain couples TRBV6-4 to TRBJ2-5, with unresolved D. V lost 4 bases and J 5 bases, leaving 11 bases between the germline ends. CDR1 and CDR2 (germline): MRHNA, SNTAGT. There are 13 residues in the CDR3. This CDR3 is CASSVDFGETQYF. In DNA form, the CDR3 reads TGTGCCAGCAGTGTGGATTTCGGCGAGACCCAGTACTTC.

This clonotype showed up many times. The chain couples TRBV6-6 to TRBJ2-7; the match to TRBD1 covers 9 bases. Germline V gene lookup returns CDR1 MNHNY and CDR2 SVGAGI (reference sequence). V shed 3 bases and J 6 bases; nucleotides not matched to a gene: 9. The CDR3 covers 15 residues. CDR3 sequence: CASSYSDRGALEQYF. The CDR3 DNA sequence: TGTGCCAGCAGTTATTCGGACAGGGGAGCTCTCGAGCAGTACTTC.

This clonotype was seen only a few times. This chain's CDR3 is CSAPLPSTDTQYF. The CDR3 nucleotides read TGCAGTGCTCCACTCCCATCCACAGATACGCAGTATTTT. The rearrangement uses TRBV20-1 and TRBJ2-3; D not certain. Germline CDR1 and CDR2: DFQATT and SNEGSKA (reference sequence). Trimming removed 5 bases from V and 2 bases from J, with 11 bases in between. CDR3 length equals 13 residues.

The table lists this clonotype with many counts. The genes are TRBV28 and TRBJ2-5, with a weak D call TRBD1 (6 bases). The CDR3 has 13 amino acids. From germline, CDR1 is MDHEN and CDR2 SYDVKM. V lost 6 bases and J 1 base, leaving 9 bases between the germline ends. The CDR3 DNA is TGTGCCAGCAGCCAGGGGTCCCAAGAGACCCAGTACTTC. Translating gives CASSQGSQETQYF.

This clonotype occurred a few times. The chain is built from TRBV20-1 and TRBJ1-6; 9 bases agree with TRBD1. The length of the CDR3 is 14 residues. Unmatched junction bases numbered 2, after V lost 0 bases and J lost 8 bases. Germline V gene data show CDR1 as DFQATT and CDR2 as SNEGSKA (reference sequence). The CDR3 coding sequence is TGCAGTGCTAGAGAGAACAGGGGGCATTCACCCCTCCACTTT. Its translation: CSARENRGHSPLHF.

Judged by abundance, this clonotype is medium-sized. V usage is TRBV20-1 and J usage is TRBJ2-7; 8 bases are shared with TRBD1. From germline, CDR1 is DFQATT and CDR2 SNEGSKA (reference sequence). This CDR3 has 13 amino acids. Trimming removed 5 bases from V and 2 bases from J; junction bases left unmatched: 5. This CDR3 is CSAADRVTYEQYF. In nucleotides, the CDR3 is TGCAGTGCTGCGGACAGGGTAACCTACGAGCAGTACTTC.

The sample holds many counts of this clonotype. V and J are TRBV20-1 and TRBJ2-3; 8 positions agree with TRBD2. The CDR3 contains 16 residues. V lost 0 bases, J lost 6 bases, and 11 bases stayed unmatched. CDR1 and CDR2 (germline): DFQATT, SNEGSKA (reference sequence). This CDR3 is CSARDRGGLVGDTQYF. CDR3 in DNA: TGCAGTGCTAGAGACCGAGGGGGACTAGTCGGCGATACGCAGTATTTT.

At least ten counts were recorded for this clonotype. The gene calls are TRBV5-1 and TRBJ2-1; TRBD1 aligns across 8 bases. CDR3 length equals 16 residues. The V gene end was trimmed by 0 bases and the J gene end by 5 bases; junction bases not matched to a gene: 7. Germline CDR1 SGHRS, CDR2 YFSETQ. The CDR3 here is CASSLVAGGAHNEQFF. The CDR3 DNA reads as TGCGCCAGCAGCTTGGTGGCAGGGGGCGCCCACAATGAGCAGTTCTTC.

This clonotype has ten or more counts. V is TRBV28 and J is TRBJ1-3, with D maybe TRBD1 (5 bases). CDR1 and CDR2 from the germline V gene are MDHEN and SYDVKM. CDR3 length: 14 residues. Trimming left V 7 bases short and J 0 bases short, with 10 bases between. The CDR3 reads CASKRDSSGNTIYF. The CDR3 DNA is TGTGCCAGCAAACGGGACTCCTCTGGAAACACCATATATTTT.

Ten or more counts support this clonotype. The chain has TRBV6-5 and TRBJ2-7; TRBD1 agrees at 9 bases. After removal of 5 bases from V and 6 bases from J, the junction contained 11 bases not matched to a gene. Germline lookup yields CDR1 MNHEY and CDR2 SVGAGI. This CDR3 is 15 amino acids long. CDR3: CASSRKPGQGGEQYF. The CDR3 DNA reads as TGTGCCAGCAGTCGGAAACCGGGACAGGGTGGCGAGCAGTACTTC.

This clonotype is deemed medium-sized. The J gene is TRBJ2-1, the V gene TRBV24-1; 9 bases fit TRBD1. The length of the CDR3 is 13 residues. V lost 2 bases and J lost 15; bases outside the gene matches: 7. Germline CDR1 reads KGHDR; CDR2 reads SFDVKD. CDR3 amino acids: CATSDWGQGPLFF. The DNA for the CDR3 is TGTGCCACCAGTGATTGGGGACAGGGTCCGCTGTTCTTC.

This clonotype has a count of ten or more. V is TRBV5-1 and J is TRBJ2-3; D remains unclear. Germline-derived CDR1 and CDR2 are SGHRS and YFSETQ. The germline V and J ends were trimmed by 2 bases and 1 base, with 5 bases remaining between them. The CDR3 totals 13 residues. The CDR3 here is CASSLMGTDTQYF. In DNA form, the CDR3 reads TGCGCCAGCAGCTTAATGGGCACAGATACGCAGTATTTT.

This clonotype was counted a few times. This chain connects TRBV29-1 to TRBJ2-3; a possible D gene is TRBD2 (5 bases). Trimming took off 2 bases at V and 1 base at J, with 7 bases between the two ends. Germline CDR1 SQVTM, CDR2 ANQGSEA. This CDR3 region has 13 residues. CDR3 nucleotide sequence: TGCAGCGTTGAACTAGCTCGCACAGATACGCAGTATTTT. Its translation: CSVELARTDTQYF.

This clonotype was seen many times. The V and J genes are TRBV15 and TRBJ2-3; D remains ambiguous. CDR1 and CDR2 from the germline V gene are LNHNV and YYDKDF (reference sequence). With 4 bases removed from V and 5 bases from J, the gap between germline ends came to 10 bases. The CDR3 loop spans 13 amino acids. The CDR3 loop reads CATSIERRDTQYF. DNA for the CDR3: TGTGCCACCAGCATAGAGAGGCGAGATACGCAGTATTTT.

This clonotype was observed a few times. CDR3 amino acids: CASSLAPSEKGYEQYF. The CDR3 bases are TGTGCCAGCAGTTTGGCCCCGAGTGAGAAAGGGTACGAGCAGTACTTC. This sequence joins TRBV6-5 and TRBJ2-7, with unresolved D. V lost 4 bases and J lost 4, with 20 bases in between. Germline V lookup: CDR1 MNHEY, CDR2 SVGAGI. This CDR3 has 16 amino acids.

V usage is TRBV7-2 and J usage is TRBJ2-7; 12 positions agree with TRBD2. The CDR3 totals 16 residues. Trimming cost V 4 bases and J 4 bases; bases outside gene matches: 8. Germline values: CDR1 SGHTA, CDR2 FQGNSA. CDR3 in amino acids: CASSSKTSGGSYEQYF. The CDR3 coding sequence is TGTGCCAGCAGCTCAAAGACTAGCGGGGGTTCGTACGAGCAGTACTTC.

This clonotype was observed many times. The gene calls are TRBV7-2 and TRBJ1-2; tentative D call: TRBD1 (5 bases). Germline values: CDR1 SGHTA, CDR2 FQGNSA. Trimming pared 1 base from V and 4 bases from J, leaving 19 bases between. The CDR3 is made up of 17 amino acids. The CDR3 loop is CASSLDRGRSPRYGYTF. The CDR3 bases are TGTGCCAGCAGCTTAGATCGGGGACGTAGCCCCCGCTATGGCTACACCTTC.

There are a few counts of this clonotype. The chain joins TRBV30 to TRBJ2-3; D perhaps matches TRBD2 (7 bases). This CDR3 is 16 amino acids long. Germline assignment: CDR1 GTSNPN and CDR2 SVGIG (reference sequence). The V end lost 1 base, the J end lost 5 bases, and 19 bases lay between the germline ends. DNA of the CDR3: TGTGCCTGGAGTGGCCCCCGGGGGGCCCGAGGAGATACGCAGTATTTT. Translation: CAWSGPRGARGDTQYF.

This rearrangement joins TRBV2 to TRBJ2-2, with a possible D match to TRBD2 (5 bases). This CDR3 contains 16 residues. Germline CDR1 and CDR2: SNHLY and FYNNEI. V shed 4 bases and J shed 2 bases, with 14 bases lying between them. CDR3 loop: CASSAERPVNTGELFF. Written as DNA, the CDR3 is TGTGCCAGCAGTGCGGAGCGGCCCGTCAACACCGGGGAGCTGTTTTTT.

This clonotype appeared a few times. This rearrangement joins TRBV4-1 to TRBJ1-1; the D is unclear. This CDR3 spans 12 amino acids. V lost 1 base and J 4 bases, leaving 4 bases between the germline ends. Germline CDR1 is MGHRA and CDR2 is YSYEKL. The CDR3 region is CASSQVGTEAFF. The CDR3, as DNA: TGCGCCAGCAGCCAAGTCGGCACTGAAGCTTTCTTT.

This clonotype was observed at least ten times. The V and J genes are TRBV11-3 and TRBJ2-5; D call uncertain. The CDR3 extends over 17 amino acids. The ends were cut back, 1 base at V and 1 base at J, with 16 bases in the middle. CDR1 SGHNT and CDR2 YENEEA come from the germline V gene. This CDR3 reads CASSLGTRKTGQETQYF. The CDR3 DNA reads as TGTGCCAGCAGCTTAGGGACGAGGAAGACCGGCCAAGAGACCCAGTACTTC. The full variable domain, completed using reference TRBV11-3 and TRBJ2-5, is EAGVVQSPRYKIIEKKQPVAFWCNPISGHNTLYWYLQNLGQGPELLIRYENEEAVDDSQLPKDRFSAERLKGVDSTLKIQPAELGDSAVYLCASSLGTRKTGQETQYFGPGTRLLVL.

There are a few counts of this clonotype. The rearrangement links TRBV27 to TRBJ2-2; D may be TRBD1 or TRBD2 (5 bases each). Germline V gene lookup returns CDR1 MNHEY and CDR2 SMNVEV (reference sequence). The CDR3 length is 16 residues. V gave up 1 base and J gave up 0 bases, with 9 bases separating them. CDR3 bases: TGTGCCAGCAGTTTATTTGGGACGGCGAACACCGGGGAGCTGTTTTTT. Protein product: CASSLFGTANTGELFF.